This TCR beta chain comes out of a study of OX40 agonist ivuxolimab in advanced cancers. Background on the study: Patients were given ivuxolimab, an antibody that agonizes OX40 (CD134). Those treated in dose escalation had hepatocellular carcinoma, melanoma, renal cell cancer or head and neck cancer.

Study results and caveats: In a subset of nonresponders, normalized T-cell clonal expansion was also low.

The data were produced by immunoSEQ multiplex PCR, yet TCRdb's version contains in-frame clones alone and is incomplete. The sample contains 77,000 or so clones, roughly 89% of which appear only once. This CDR3 contains 17 residues. Germline lookup yields CDR1 SGHTA and CDR2 FQGNSA. Unmatched junction bases numbered 10, after V lost 5 bases and J lost 2 bases. About this clone itself: As yet, its antigen is unknown.

The clonotype comes from an adult with an advanced solid tumor such as melanoma, head and neck, liver or kidney cancer. The source was CD4+ or CD8+ T cells sorted from blood, collected in a trial of the OX40 agonist ivuxolimab. The gene calls are TRBV7-2 and TRBJ2-3, with TRBD2 identical over 10 bases. CDR3 amino acids: CASSPLGLAGVTDTQYF. CDR3 DNA sequence: TGTGCCAGCAGCCCGTTGGGGCTAGCGGGAGTCACAGATACGCAGTATTTT.